The clone carrying this T cell receptor (beta chain) has more than one count but fewer than ten. No antigen is known for it. The data belong to a study of shared clonotypes between healthy human individuals. After removal of 7 bases from V and 2 bases from J, the junction contained 4 bases not matched to a gene. The germline gives CDR1 SQVTM, CDR2 ANQGSEA. The CDR3 is made up of 13 amino acids. Using immunoSEQ multiplex PCR, the repertoire was profiled, and TCRdb retains in-frame clones only, with some absent. This sample has 2 million to 3 million clones, with over 85% found just once. Broader study findings: Measured sharing among donors was expected to vary with sequencing depth.

The sequence derives from a man aged 18 to 29 in good health. Some clones in this sample may be carry-over from other donors' samples. The chain is built from TRBV29-1 and TRBJ1-1; 10 nucleotides match TRBD1. Specimen: naive CD4+ T cells from PBMCs. Subset noted: CD45RA+ positively selected. This chain's CDR3 is CSATTGGNTEAFF. The CDR3, as DNA: TGCAGCGCAACGACAGGGGGCAACACTGAAGCTTTCTTT.